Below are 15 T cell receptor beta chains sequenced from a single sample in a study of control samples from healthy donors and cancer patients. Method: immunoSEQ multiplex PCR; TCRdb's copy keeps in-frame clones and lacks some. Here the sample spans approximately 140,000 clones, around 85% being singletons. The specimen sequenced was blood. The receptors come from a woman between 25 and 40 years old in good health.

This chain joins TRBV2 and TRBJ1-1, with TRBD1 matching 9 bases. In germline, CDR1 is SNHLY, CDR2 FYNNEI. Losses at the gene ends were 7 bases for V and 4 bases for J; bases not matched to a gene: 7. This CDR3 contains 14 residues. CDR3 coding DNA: TGTGCCAGCATAGGGGACAGGGTGGGCACTGAAGCTTTCTTT. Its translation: CASIGDRVGTEAFF.

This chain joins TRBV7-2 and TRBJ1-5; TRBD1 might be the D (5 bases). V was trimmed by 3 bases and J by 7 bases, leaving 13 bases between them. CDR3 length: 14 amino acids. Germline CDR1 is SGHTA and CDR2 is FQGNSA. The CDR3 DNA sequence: TGTGCCAGCAGCTTCGTTGGGGGTGGACAGCCCCAGCATTTT. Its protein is CASSFVGGGQPQHF.

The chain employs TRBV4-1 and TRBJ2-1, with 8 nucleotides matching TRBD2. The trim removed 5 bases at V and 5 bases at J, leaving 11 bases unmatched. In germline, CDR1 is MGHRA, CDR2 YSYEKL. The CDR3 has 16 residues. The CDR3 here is CASSSKTALADNEQFF. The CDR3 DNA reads TGCGCCAGCAGCTCGAAGACCGCACTAGCGGACAATGAGCAGTTCTTC.

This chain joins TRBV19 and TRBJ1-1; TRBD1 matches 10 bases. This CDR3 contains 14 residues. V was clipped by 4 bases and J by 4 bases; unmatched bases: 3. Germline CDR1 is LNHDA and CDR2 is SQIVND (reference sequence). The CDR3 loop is CASSRQGAGTEAFF. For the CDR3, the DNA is TGTGCCAGTAGTAGACAGGGGGCCGGCACTGAAGCTTTCTTT.

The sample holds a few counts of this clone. In nucleotides, the CDR3 is TGCAGCGTGCGGACATGGGGAACTGAAGCTTTCTTT. Its protein is CSVRTWGTEAFF. The genes are TRBV29-1 and TRBJ1-1, with D perhaps TRBD1 (5 bases). Trimming left V 6 bases short and J 5 bases short, with 13 bases between. Germline-derived CDR1 and CDR2 are SQVTM and ANQGSEA. The CDR3 loop spans 12 amino acids.

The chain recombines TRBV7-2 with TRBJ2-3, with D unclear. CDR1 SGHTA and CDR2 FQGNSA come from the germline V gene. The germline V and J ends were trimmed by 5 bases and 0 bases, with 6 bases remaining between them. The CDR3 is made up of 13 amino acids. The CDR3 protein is CASSVDSTDTQYF. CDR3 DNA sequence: TGTGCCAGCAGCGTGGATAGCACAGATACGCAGTATTTT.

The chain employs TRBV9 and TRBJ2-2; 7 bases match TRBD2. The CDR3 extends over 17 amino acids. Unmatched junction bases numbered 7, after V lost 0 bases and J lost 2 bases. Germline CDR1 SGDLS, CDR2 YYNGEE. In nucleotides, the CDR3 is TGTGCCAGCAGCGTAGGGCTAGCGGAAATCAACACCGGGGAGCTGTTTTTT. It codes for CASSVGLAEINTGELFF.

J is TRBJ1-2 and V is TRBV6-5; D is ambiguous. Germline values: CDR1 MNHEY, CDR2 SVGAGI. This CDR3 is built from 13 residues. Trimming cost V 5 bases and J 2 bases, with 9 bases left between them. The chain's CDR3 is CASSQTENYGYTF. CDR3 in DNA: TGTGCCAGCAGTCAAACTGAGAACTATGGCTACACCTTC.

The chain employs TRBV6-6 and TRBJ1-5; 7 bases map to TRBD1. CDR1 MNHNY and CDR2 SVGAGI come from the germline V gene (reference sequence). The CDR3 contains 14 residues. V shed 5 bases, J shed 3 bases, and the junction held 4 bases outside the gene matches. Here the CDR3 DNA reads TGTGCCAGCAGTCACGGGACAGACAATCAGCCCCAGCATTTT. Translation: CASSHGTDNQPQHF.

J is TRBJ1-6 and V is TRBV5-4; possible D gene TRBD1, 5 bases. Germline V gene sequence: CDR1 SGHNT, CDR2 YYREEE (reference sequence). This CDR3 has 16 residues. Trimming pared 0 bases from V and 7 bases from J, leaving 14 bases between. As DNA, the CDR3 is TGTGCCAGCAGCTTGGGAGATGGGGGAGGCAATTCACCCCTCCACTTT. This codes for CASSLGDGGGNSPLHF.

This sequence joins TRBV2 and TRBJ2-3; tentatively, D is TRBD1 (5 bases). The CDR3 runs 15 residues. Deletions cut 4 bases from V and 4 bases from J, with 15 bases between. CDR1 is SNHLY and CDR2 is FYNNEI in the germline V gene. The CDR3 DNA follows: TGTGCCAGCAGTGGAGGTAGTGGGGCGGCAGATACGCAGTATTTT. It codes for CASSGGSGAADTQYF.

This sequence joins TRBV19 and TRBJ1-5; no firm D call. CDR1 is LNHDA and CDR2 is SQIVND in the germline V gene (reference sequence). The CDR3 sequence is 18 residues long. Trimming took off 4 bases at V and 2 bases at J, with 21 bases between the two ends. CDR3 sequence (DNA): TGTGCCAGTAGTAACCCTTATACGGGTGGAGGAGGCAATCAGCCCCAGCATTTT. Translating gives CASSNPYTGGGGNQPQHF.

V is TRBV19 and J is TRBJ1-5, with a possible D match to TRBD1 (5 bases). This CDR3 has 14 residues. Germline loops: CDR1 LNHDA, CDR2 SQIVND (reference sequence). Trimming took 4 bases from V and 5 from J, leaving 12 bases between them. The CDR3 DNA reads TGTGCCAGTAGTACTAGACAGAACCATCAGCCCCAGCATTTT. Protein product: CASSTRQNHQPQHF.

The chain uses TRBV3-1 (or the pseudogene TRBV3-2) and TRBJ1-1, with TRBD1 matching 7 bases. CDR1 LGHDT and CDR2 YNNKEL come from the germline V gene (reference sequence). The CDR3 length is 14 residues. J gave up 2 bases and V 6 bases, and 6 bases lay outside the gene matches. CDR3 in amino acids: CASRRPGGNTEAFF. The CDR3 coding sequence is TGTGCCAGCAGAAGACCAGGGGGAAACACTGAAGCTTTCTTT.

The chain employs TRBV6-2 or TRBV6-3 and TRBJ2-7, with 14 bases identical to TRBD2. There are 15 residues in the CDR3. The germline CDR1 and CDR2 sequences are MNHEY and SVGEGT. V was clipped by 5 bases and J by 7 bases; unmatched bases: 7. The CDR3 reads CASSDRLAGGEEQYF. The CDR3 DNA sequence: TGTGCCAGCAGTGACCGACTAGCGGGAGGGGAGGAGCAGTACTTC.